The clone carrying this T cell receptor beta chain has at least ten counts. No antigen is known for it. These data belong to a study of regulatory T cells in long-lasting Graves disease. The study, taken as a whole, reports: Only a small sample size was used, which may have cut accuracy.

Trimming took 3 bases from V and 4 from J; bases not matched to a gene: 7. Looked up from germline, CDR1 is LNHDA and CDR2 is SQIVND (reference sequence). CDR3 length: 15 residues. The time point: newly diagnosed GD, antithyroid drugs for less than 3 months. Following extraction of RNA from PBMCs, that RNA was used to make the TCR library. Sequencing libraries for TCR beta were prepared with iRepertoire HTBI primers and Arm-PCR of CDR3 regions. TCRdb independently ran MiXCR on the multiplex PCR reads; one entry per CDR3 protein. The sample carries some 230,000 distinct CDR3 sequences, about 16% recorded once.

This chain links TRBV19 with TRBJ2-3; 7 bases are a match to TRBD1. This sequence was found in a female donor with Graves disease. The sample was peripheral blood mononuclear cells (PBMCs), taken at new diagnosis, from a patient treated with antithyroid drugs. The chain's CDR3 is CASSITGTVPDTQYF. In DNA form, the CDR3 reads TGTGCCAGTAGTATTACGGGGACAGTCCCAGATACGCAGTATTTT.